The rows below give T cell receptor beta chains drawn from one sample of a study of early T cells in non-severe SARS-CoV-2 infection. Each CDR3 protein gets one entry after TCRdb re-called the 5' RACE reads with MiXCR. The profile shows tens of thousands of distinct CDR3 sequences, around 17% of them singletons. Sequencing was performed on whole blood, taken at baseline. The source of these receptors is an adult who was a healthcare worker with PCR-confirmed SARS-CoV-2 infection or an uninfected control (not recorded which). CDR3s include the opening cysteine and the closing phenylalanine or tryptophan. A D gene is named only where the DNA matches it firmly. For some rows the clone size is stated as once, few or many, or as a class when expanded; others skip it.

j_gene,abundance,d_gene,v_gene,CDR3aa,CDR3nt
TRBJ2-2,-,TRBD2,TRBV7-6,CASSFQYWREGDTGELFF,TGTGCCAGCAGCTTTCAGTATTGGCGGGAGGGCGACACCGGGGAGCTGTTTTTT
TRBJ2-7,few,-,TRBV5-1,CASSLPSGTGTYEQYF,TGCGCCAGCAGCTTACCGTCTGGGACGGGGACCTACGAGCAGTACTTC
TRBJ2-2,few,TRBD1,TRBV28,CASAGTGAGELFF,TGTGCCAGCGCCGGGACAGGGGCCGGGGAGCTGTTTTTT
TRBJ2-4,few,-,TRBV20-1,CSARIEAKNIQYF,TGCAGTGCTAGAATAGAGGCCAAAAACATTCAGTACTTC
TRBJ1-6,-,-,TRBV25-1,CASSEGNSPLHF,TGTGCCAGCAGTGAAGGCAATTCACCCCTCCACTTT
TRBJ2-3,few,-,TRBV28,CASSLFPYTDTQYF,TGTGCCAGCAGTTTATTCCCCTACACAGATACGCAGTATTTT
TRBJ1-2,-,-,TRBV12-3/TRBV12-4,CASSLTTTNYGYTF,TGTGCCAGCAGTTTGACCACGACTAACTATGGCTACACCTTC
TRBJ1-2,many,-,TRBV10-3,CAINPGVDYGYTF,TGTGCCATCAACCCAGGGGTAGACTATGGCTACACCTTC
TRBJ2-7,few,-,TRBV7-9,CASGTLGGHEQYF,TGTGCCAGTGGGACGCTGGGGGGACACGAGCAGTACTTC
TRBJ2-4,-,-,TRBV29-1,CSVAPNLLKNIQYF,TGCAGCGTGGCTCCCAATCTACTCAAAAACATTCAGTACTTC